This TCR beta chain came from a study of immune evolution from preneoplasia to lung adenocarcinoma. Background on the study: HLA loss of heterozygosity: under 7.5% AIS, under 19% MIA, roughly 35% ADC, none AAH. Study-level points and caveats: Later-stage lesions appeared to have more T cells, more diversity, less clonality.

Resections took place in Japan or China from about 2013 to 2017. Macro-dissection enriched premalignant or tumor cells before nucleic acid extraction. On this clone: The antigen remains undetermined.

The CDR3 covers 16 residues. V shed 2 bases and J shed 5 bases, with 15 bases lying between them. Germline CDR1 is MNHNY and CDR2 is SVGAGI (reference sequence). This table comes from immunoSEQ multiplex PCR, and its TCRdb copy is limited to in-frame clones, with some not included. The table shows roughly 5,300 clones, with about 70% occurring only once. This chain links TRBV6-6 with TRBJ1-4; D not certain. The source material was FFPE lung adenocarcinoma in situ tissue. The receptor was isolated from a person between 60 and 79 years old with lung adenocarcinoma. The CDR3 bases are TGTGCCAGCAGTTACGACCCCTCAGAGAGAAATGAAAAACTGTTTTTT. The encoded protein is CASSYDPSERNEKLFF.